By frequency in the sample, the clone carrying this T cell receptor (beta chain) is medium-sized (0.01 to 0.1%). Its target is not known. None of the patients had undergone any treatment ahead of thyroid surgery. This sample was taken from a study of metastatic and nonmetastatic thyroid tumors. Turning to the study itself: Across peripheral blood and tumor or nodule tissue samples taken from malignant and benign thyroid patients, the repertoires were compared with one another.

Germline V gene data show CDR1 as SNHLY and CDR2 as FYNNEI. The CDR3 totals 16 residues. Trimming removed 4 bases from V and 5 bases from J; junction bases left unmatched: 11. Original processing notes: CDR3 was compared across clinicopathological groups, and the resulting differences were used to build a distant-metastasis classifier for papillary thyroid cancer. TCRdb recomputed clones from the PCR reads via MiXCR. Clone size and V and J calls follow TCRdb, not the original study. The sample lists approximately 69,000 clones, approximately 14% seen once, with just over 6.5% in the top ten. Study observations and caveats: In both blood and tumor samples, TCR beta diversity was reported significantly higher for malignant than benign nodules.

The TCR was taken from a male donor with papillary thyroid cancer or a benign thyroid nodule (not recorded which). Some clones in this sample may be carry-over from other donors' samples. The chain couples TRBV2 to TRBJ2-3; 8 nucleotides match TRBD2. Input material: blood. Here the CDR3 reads CASSVGSGRSVDTQYF. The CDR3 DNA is TGTGCCAGCAGTGTCGGGAGCGGGAGATCCGTAGATACGCAGTATTTT.